A selection of T cell receptor beta chains follows, all from one sample in a study of a mutant IDH1 vaccine in newly diagnosed glioma. Antigens of these TCRs are unknown. Assay: immunoSEQ multiplex PCR; the TCRdb copy retains only in-frame clones and omits some. The sample carries 45,000 to 60,000 clones, 78% recorded once. Source: PBMCs, taken from a glioma patient whose treatment included an IDH1 peptide vaccine. Receptor source: a man aged 50 or older with glioma. Each CDR3 is given with its conserved first and last residue. The D gene is left open where the match is weak. Size is stated for part of the rows, as once, few or many counts, or as a class when the clone is expanded.

v_gene	abundance	j_gene	d_gene	CDR3nt	CDR3aa
TRBV2	.	TRBJ1-4	.	TGTGCCAGCAGTGACCCTACAACTAATGAAAAACTGTTTTTT	CASSDPTTNEKLFF
TRBV28	.	TRBJ1-1	.	TGTGCCAGCAGTCTCCCGAAGAACACTGAAGCTTTCTTT	CASSLPKNTEAFF
TRBV19	.	TRBJ1-4	.	TGTGCCAGTAGTATAGTCCGAGGGGCGGCTAATGAAAAACTGTTTTTT	CASSIVRGAANEKLFF
TRBV29-1	.	TRBJ1-2	.	TGCAGCGTTGGGGGAACAGGGTGGGATGGCTACACCTTC	CSVGGTGWDGYTF
TRBV9	.	TRBJ1-1	.	TGTGCCAGCAGCGTCGGACCGGGGAGCACTGAAGCTTTCTTT	CASSVGPGSTEAFF
TRBV7-2	.	TRBJ2-7	.	TGTGCCAGCAGCTTTTACGAAAGGACCCTTTCGTACGAGCAGTACTTC	CASSFYERTLSYEQYF
TRBV11-2	.	TRBJ2-5	.	TGTGCCAGCAGCTTAGTCCTAGCGAGGGAGACCCAGTACTTC	CASSLVLARETQYF
TRBV10-3	.	TRBJ1-2	.	TGTGCCATCAGTGACCTAGGGGGGAGCTCCTATGGCTACACCTTC	CAISDLGGSSYGYTF
TRBV5-6	once	TRBJ1-2	TRBD1	TGTGCCAGCAGCTGGGAATCCGGGACAGCCAGCGGCTACACCTTC	CASSWESGTASGYTF
TRBV2	.	TRBJ2-3	.	TGTGCCAGCAGTGAAGCGAGAGACCTCACAGATACGCAGTATTTT	CASSEARDLTDTQYF
TRBV5-6	.	TRBJ2-2	.	TGTGCCAGCAGCTTGGGACCCCCGGTAGGCGGGGAGCTGTTTTTT	CASSLGPPVGGELFF
TRBV2	.	TRBJ1-2	.	TGTGCCAGCAGTGACTTCTTGCGAGGCTACACCTTC	CASSDFLRGYTF
TRBV7-9	.	TRBJ1-3	.	TGTGCCAGCAGCTTAGTAGGTGTCGGAAACACCATATATTTT	CASSLVGVGNTIYF
TRBV2	.	TRBJ1-5	TRBD1	TGTGCCAGCAGTGAAGCGAACAGGGGAGGTAGCAATCAGCCCCAGCATTTT	CASSEANRGGSNQPQHF
TRBV4-2	.	TRBJ2-1	.	TGTGCCAGCAGCCAAGATCTGGCTAATGAGCAGTTCTTC	CASSQDLANEQFF
TRBV9	.	TRBJ2-1	TRBD2	TGTGCCAGCAGCGTGTCTAGCGGTTCTTACAATGAGCAGTTCTTC	CASSVSSGSYNEQFF
TRBV18	.	TRBJ2-7	.	TGTGCCAGCTCACCAGGAAGCGGCCGCTACGAGCAGTACTTC	CASSPGSGRYEQYF
TRBV11-3	.	TRBJ2-5	TRBD1	TGTGCCAGCAGCTTCGACAGGGAAGAGACCCAGTACTTC	CASSFDREETQYF
TRBV7-9	.	TRBJ1-1	.	TGTGCCAGCAGCCCCGGGGGAGTTGAAGCTTTCTTT	CASSPGGVEAFF
TRBV4-3	.	TRBJ2-3	.	TGCGCCAGCAGCCAAGATGGGAGGACCCGCACAGATACGCAGTATTTT	CASSQDGRTRTDTQYF
TRBV19	.	TRBJ1-5	.	TGTGCCAGTAGTATTGGCACAGGATCCCGGAATCAGCCCCAGCATTTT	CASSIGTGSRNQPQHF
TRBV5-1	few	TRBJ2-7	.	TGCGCCAGCAGCTTGGGGCAGGGGCTACAGACCTACGAGCAGTACTTC	CASSLGQGLQTYEQYF
TRBV4-2	.	TRBJ2-7	.	TGTGCCAGCAGCCAAGGAGGGGTCCGCGACGAGCAGTACTTC	CASSQGGVRDEQYF
TRBV5-1	.	TRBJ2-7	TRBD1	TGCGCCAGCAGCCCGACAGGGGCGACCTACGAGCAGTACTTC	CASSPTGATYEQYF
TRBV6-1	few	TRBJ1-2	.	TGTGCCAGCAGTGACCGGACCGGGGGCTACACCTTC	CASSDRTGGYTF
TRBV4-2	.	TRBJ2-1	.	TGTGCCAGCAGCCAAGACCTGATACCGGATGAGCAGTTCTTC	CASSQDLIPDEQFF
TRBV5-5	.	TRBJ1-2	.	TGTGCCAGCAGTAACAGGACTTCTAGCTATGGCTACACCTTC	CASSNRTSSYGYTF
TRBV29-1	.	TRBJ1-4	.	TGCAGCGTGGGACTAGGAACTAATGAAAAACTGTTTTTT	CSVGLGTNEKLFF